This TCR beta chain comes out of a study of blood T cell repertoires in COVID-19 (dated by TCRdb to 2020 to 2022). Background for the entire study: Collaborator samples came from the United States, Italy and Spain and covered acute and convalescent phases of COVID-19. The material from the prospective study consisted of cDNA or gDNA derived from T cells, B-cell-depleted T cells, or PBMCs. Samples were obtained from the ongoing ImmuneRACE study (first 160 participants) and from some 1,200 subjects provided by 6 global collaborators. The sample metadata nearly always contained a de-identified subject ID, COVID-19 status, age in years and sex. The dataset comprised deeply sampled blood TCRbeta repertoires from subjects exposed to, actively infected with, or recovered from COVID-19. The repertoires were made available in a free public database intended to serve as a resource for research on the immune response to SARS-CoV-2. Where available, HLA class I and class II types were obtained from metadata supplied by the sample provider rather than from assay-based typing.

One collaborating source in Seattle enrolled patients while the patients were actively infected and followed the patients over time throughout the course of disease. Whole blood was collected in K2EDTA tubes by collaborating institutions according to the institutions' own protocols. For TCRbeta analysis, collaborators shipped samples in one of three forms: frozen whole blood, isolated PBMCs, or DNA extracted from either of those sample types. Only a few counts were recorded for this clone. Its antigen is not yet known. No much larger clonotype is one base removed from it; base qualities were not supplied. The V end gives up 3 bases and the J end 6 bases, leaving 4 bases in the junction not matched to a gene. The CDR3 holds 15 amino acids from the cysteine to the phenylalanine. Only the CDR3 portion is preserved as DNA: 45 bases, with reading frame beginning at the first base. The germline V gene specifies SNHLY as CDR1 and FYNNEI as CDR2.

Findings and caveats that apply to the study as a whole: The quantity of clinical and demographic metadata differed by source and by participant and was supplied without curation.

The immunoSEQ Assay, a bias-controlled multiplex PCR, was used to amplify TCRbeta CDR3 regions from genomic DNA. In the authors' own workflow: Nucleated cell counts per sample were estimated from amplification of reference gene primers within the assay. To quantify the absolute abundance of each unique TCRbeta CDR3 rearrangement, sequence reads were collapsed and filtered. For each sample, productive Simpson clonality was calculated as the square root of Simpson's diversity index across productive rearrangements. In TCRdb, the immuneACCESS table is reduced to in-frame sequences with V and J assigned. These tables do not hold every clone; where another copy was compared, an unresolved V gene accounts for under half, and the others remain unexplained. That table furnishes V, J and clone size, whereas the DNA furnished D and trimming. This sample gives about 230,000 clones in total; about nine tenths of them show up just once. 11% of the sample goes to the ten largest clones.

This receptor was obtained from a middle-aged man with COVID-19, enrolled during active disease. The chain employs TRBV2 and TRBJ2-2; 10 bases in between match TRBD1. Material: peripheral blood. CDR3 reads: CASSDDRGRAGELFF. The sequenced DNA is TGTGCCAGCAGTGATGACAGGGGGCGCGCCGGGGAGCTGTTTTTT.